The T cell receptor beta chain described here comes from a study of blood T cell repertoires in COVID-19. Germline assignment: CDR1 SEHNR and CDR2 FQNEAQ (reference sequence). With V trimmed by 1 base and J by 2 bases, 4 bases remained unmatched. This CDR3 contains 16 residues. Data came from immunoSEQ multiplex PCR; TCRdb stores just in-frame clones and leaves some out. The sample yields about 33,000 clones, around 90% seen once. The rearrangement joins TRBV7-9 to TRBJ2-3, with TRBD1 matching over 9 bases. This TCR derives from a man aged 60-69 years with acute or convalescent COVID-19. Sample: peripheral blood. The CDR3 region is CASSLETGGVTDTQYF. The CDR3 nucleotides are TGTGCCAGCAGCTTAGAGACAGGGGGAGTCACAGATACGCAGTATTTT.